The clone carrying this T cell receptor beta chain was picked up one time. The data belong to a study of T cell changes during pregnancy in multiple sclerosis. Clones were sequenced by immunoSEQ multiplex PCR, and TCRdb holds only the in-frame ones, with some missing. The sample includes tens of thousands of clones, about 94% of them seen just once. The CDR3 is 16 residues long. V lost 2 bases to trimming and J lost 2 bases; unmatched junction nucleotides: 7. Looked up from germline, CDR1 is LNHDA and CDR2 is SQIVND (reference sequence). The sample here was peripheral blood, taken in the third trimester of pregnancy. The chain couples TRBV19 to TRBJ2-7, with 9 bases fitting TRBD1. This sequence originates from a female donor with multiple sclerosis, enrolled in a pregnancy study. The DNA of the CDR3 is TGTGCCAGTAGTATACAACCGGGACAGGGAGCCTACGAGCAGTACTTC. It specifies CASSIQPGQGAYEQYF.